The text below deals with one T cell receptor beta chain. A few counts support this clonotype. Its antigen is not yet known. Per-base quality was not reported, and no clone a single base away is much larger than it. This entry comes from a study of T cells in Graves' hyperthyroidism and ophthalmopathy (dated by TCRdb to about 2019). Background on the whole study: Peripheral blood samples were taken at the time of initial diagnosis, prior to any treatment. To identify distinguishing TCR V-J signatures, a discovery cohort of about a hundred patients was used, comprising some 45 with Graves' ophthalmopathy and around 57 with stable Graves' hyperthyroidism. Prospective prediction of ophthalmopathy was tested in an independent validation cohort consisting of roughly 19 hyperthyroidism patients and some 16 patients who later progressed to ophthalmopathy. The 100 or so discovery patients were divided at random into training and test sets in a 7:3 ratio. In addition, the study compared T-cell repertoires in thyroid tissue and in blood from six Graves' hyperthyroidism patients. After sampling, hyperthyroidism patients received methimazole starting at 30 mg daily, and ophthalmopathy patients received high-dose intravenous methylprednisolone. The paper describes TCR Vbeta CDR3 sequencing of 120 to 150 peripheral blood samples, made up of some 40 ophthalmopathy patients, some 80 hyperthyroidism patients and roughly 17 progressor patients. The investigation overall reported the following: Most expanded thyroid clonotypes (frequency above 0.001) were also detected in blood, a finding suggesting that blood repertoires may reflect thyroid immune responses. Ophthalmopathy was separated from stable hyperthyroidism by a 13 V-J signature model, with approximately 85% sensitivity and just over 81% specificity obtained in cross-validation and 80%/75% obtained in testing. No statistical method was used to set the sample size in advance, and investigators knew the group allocation. In validation, the model predicted progression to ophthalmopathy with approximately 71% sensitivity and over 72% specificity, a median of approximately 6.5 months before onset.

Counted from cysteine to phenylalanine, this CDR3 has 14 amino acids. Only CDR3 DNA is held: 42 bases, read in frame from base 1. V sheds 5 bases and J sheds 2 bases, leaving 13 bases between their ends. Looking up the germline V gene yields CDR1 SGHVS and CDR2 FQNEAQ. Graves' hyperthyroidism was defined as stable when no progression to ophthalmopathy occurred over 18 months of follow-up. Hyperthyroidism patients were newly diagnosed, with disease duration under 2 months, and aged 18 to 65 years. Any patient with an uncontrolled infection, another autoimmune disease, pregnancy or lactation was excluded. Diagnoses were established on the basis of clinical symptoms, serum thyroxine and TRAb, thyroid ultrasound, and orbital computed tomography. Ficoll-Paque density gradient centrifugation was used to isolate PBMCs from around 10 ml of fresh peripheral blood. Total RNA was extracted using Trizol reagent, and RNA quality was assessed on an Agilent 2100 Bioanalyzer.

The TCR beta CDR3 regions were amplified from the RNA transcripts. A first-round RT-PCR of the TCR CDR3 used the HTBI primer set with the Qiagen OneStep RT-PCR kit. Libraries were constructed in a second round of multiplex PCR, after which size selection and purification were performed. Libraries were sequenced paired-end with 100 bp reads on an Illumina HiSeq2000. For the original study's pipeline: SOAPnuke was used to process the raw data, with reads discarded if the reads contained adapters or uncalled bases, had a mean Phred below 15, or lacked an exact constant-primer or identifier match. High-quality paired reads were merged using COPE v1.2.5, and each unique nucleotide sequence was defined as a clonotype. MiTCR v1.1 was used to align the clonotypes against IMGT TRBV, TRBD and TRBJ reference segments. The analysis was restricted to V-J combinations with a frequency above 0.0001, which together covered roughly 99% of the repertoires. The TCS score was defined as F50 (clonal expansion) divided by E x V (chaos), with BLOSUM62-based TCRdist calculated between CDR3 peptides within each V-J. Welch's t-statistics and random forest reduced around 520 V-J features to 13, which were used in a naive Bayes classifier (R e1071). TCRdb took the public reads, trimmed them with fastp at Q25, ran MiXCR for clone calling and kept in-frame beta chains. Each entry is one CDR3 protein sequence, shown with its most common DNA and genes. None of the V and J calls come from the authors' own analysis; TCRdb made them. Within this sample are roughly 750,000 distinct CDR3 sequences, with roughly 15% of them counted one time only. Around 8% of the sample belongs to the ten largest clones.

The V and J segments used are TRBV7-8 and TRBJ2-7, with TRBD1 tentatively as D gene (5 bases match). This TCR was sampled from a man younger than 35 with Graves' hyperthyroidism. The sequencing sample was made of blood. The encoded CDR3 is CASSPLQGTYEQYF. DNA sequence: TGTGCCAGCAGCCCCTTGCAGGGAACCTACGAGCAGTACTTC. The variable domain in full, with residues beyond the CDR3 obtained from the reference TRBV7-8 and TRBJ2-7 genes, is GAGVSQSPRYKVAKRGQDVALRCDPISGHVSLFWYQQALGQGPEFLTYFQNEAQLDKSGLPSDRFFAERPEGSVSTLKIQRTQQEDSAVYLCASSPLQGTYEQYFGPGTRLTVT.